The entry that follows covers one T cell receptor (beta chain) sequence. Its cognate antigen has yet to be identified. Base-call qualities are not available, and no considerably larger clone is one nucleotide away. The CDR3 contains 14 residues, cysteine and phenylalanine counted. Only the CDR3 portion is preserved as DNA: 42 bases, with reading frame beginning at the first base. Compared with germline, V lacks 3 bases and J lacks 5 bases; bases without a gene match: 5. CDR1 SGHKS and CDR2 YYEKEE are derived from the germline V gene (reference sequence). The time point tag for this specimen amounts to: baseline before first vaccination. Vaccinee samples came from UK trials COV001 and COV002, including a single-blind randomized controlled phase 2/3 trial of AZD1222 (ChAdOx1 nCoV-19) in healthy adults. Trial participant PBMC samples were collected at day 0 and day 28 after the second dose for TCRbeta chain sequencing.

The sample is drawn from a study of T cell responses to AZD1222 COVID-19 vaccine (dated by TCRdb to the early 2020s). Concerning the study at large: AZD1222 recipients with second doses at about 4 weeks or about 12 weeks were pooled, because spike-specific TCR depth and breadth did not differ between schedules. TCR sequencing was performed for 230 to 250 trial participants, of whom about 210 were given two doses of AZD1222 and around 26 were given two doses of MenACWY control vaccine. Enrollment into the trials was organized by age into subgroups of 18-55, 56-69 and 70-plus years, and those subgroups contained roughly 160, 29 and 62 TCR-sequenced participants, respectively.

The investigation overall reported the following: Reportedly, close to half of the unique spike-specific TCRs recognized epitopes lying outside the regions that are mutated in the B.1.351 and B.1.1.7 variants. Because no day 14 peak-response samples were available, repertoires were characterized only after the peak T cell response. In the small 56-69-year group, the increase in depth fell short of significance, most likely because of low power. Conclusions about previously exposed vaccinees are limited because only 5 or 6 AZD1222 recipients were SARS-CoV-2 seropositive at baseline. Vaccine-associated CD4 TCRs spanned the whole spike protein, with dominant responses in regions 160-218 and 743-854. Participants were mostly white British and included more females than males, and it was suggested by the authors that clonal diversity may have been underestimated. After two AZD1222 doses, both the breadth and the depth of spike-specific TCRs were significantly higher than at day 0 and than in MenACWY recipients.

The CDR3 regions of human TCRbeta chains were analyzed by immunosequencing. The authors' pipeline ran thus. TCRs in the repertoires were matched against a reference library of SARS-CoV-2-specific TCRs that had been generated with the MIRA antigen-specificity platform. Breadth was defined as the fraction of unique TCRs that were SARS-CoV-2-associated. Depth was defined as the fraction of total T cells that were SARS-CoV-2-associated. Using the MIRA data, each spike-specific TCR was mapped to the spike region that the TCR reacts to and placed in a CD4 or CD8 class. Log10-transformed breadth and depth values were compared by one-way ANOVA with Sidak's multiple comparisons tests. TCRdb's version of the immuneACCESS table is confined to in-frame rearrangements and falls short of the full clone set. An unresolved V gene accounts for under half of the shortfall where checked; the remainder is of unknown origin. V, J and clone size are those of that table, while D and trimming were read from the DNA. For this sample there are about 140,000 clones; more than 90% appear just once. About 5% of the sample goes to the ten largest clones.

The receptor chain draws on TRBV5-5 and TRBJ1-5, with 7 junctional bases fitting TRBD1. The source material was peripheral blood, sampled on day 0 of AZD1222 vaccination. The sequence came from an adult in good health. DNA sequence: TGTGCCAGCAGCTCAGGGGGTTTTGATCAGCCCCAGCATTTT. Translated, it gives CASSSGGFDQPQHF.